This T cell receptor (beta chain) was captured by sequencing in a study of blood T cell repertoires in COVID-19. Whole-study context: The origin of the acute and convalescent COVID-19 samples was the United States, Italy and Spain. The analysed material was cDNA or gDNA that came from T cells, B-cell-depleted T cells, or PBMCs.

V was trimmed by 0 bases and J by 1 base, leaving 12 bases between them. Germline CDR1 and CDR2: KGHSH and LQKENI. This CDR3 spans 16 amino acids. The authors' processing: Amplifying reference gene primers gave estimates of nucleated cell counts. The protocol was immunoSEQ multiplex PCR, while the TCRdb copy is restricted to in-frame clones and leaves out a portion. V, J and clone size are taken as reported in that table, and D and trimming were inferred from the DNA itself. In the table there are tens of thousands of clones, roughly 83% of which are singletons. The receptor comes from a woman of 80 years or more with acute or convalescent COVID-19. Specimen: peripheral blood. The chain has TRBV18 and TRBJ1-2; no definite D call. The CDR3 bases are TGTGCCAGCTCACCACCGCACGTCAGAAGTAACTATGGCTACACCTTC. It translates to CASSPPHVRSNYGYTF.